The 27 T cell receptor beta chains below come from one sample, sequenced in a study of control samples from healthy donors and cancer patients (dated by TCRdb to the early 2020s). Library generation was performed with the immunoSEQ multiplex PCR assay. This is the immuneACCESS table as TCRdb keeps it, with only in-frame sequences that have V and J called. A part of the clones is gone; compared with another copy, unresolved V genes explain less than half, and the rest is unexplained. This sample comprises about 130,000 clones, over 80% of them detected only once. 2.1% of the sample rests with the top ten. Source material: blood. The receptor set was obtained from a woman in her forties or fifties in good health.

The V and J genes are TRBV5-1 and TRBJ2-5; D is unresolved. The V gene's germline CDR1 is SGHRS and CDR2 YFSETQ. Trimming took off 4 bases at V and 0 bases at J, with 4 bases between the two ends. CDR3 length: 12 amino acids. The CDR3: CASSVHQETQYF. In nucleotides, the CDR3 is TGCGCCAGCAGCGTCCACCAAGAGACCCAGTACTTC. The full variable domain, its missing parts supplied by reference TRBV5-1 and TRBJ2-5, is KAGVTQTPRYLIKTRGQQVTLSCSPISGHRSVSWYQQTPGQGLQFLFEYFSETQRNKGNFPGRFSGRQFSNSRSEMNVSTLELGDSALYLCASSVHQETQYFGPGTRLLVL.

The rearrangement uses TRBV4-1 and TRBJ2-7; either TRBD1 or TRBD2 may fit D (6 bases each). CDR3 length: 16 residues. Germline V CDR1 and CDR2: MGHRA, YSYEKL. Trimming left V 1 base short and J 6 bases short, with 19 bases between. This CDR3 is CASSQVRGQGTGEQYF. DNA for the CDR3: TGCGCCAGCAGCCAAGTTCGGGGGCAGGGGACTGGCGAGCAGTACTTC.

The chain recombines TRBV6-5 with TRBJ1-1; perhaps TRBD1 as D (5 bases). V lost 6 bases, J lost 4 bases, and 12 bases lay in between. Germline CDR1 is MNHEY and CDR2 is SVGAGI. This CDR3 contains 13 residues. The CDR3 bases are TGTGCCAGCAGACCCATTGGGGGCACTGAAGCTTTCTTT. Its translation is CASRPIGGTEAFF.

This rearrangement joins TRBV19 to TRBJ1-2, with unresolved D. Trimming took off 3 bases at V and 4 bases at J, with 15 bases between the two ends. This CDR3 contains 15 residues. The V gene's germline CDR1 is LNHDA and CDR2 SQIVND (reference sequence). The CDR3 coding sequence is TGTGCCAGTAGTATGAGATCGGGCCTGGGCTATGGCTACACCTTC. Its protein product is CASSMRSGLGYGYTF.

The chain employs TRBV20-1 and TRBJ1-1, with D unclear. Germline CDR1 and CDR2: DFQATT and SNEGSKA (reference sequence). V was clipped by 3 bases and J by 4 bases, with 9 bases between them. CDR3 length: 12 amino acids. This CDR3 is CSASVGSTEAFF. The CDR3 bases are TGCAGTGCTAGTGTTGGGTCCACTGAAGCTTTCTTT.

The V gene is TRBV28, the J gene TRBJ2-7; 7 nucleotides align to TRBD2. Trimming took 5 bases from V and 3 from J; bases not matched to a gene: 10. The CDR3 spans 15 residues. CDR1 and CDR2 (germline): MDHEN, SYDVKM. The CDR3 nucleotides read TGTGCCAGCAGTGTCCTAGCGGTAGAATTCTACGAGCAGTACTTC. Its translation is CASSVLAVEFYEQYF.

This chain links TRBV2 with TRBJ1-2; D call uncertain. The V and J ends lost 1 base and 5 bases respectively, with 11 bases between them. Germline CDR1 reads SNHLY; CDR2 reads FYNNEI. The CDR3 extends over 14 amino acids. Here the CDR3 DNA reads TGTGCCAGCAGTGAAGTAACGCAGGATTATGGCTACACCTTC. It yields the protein CASSEVTQDYGYTF.

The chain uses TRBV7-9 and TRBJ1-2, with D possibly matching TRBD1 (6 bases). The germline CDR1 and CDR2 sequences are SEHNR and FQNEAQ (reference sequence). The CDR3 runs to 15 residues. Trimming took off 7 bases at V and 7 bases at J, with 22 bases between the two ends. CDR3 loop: CASILQGGAGGGYTF. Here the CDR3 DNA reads TGTGCCAGCATTCTCCAAGGGGGGGCCGGTGGTGGCTACACCTTC.

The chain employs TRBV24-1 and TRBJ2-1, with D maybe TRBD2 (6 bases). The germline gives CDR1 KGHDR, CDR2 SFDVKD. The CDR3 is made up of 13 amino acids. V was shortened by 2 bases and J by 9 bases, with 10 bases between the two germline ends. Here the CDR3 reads CATSDSGVPEQFF. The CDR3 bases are TGTGCCACCAGTGATTCGGGGGTGCCTGAGCAGTTCTTC.

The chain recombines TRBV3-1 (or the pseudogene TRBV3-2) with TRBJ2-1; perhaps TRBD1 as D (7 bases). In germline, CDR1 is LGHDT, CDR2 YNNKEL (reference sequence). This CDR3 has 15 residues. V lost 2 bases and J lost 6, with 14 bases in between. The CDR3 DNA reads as TGTGCCAGCAGCCAATGGAGGGGGCTCGTCAATGAGCAGTTCTTC. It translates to CASSQWRGLVNEQFF.

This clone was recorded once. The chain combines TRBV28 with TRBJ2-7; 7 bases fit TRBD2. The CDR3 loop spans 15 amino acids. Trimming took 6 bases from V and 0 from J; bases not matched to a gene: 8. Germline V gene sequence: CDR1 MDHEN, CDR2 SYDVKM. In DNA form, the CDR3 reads TGTGCCAGCAGCCTACTAGCGCACTCCTCCTACGAGCAGTACTTC. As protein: CASSLLAHSSYEQYF.

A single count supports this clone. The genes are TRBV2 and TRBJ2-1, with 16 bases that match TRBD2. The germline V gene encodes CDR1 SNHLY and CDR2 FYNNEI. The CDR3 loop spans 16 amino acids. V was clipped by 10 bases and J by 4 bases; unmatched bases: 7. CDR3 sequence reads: CATPGLAGGHYNEQFF. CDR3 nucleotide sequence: TGTGCCACCCCGGGACTAGCGGGGGGGCATTACAATGAGCAGTTCTTC. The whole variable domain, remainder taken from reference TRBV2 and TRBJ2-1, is EPEVTQTPSHQVTQMGQEVILRCVPISNHLYFYWYRQILGQKVEFLVSFYNNEISEKSEIFDDQFSVERPDGSNFTLKIRSTKLEDSAMYFCATPGLAGGHYNEQFFGPGTRLTVL.

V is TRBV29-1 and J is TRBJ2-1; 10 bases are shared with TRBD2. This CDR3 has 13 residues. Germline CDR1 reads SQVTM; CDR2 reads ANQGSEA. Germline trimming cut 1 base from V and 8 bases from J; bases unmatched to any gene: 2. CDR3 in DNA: TGCAGCGTTGAAGTCCTAGCGGGAGATGAGCAGTTCTTC. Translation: CSVEVLAGDEQFF.

The CDR3 reads CASSAGQHFYGYTF. CDR3 DNA sequence: TGTGCCAGTAGTGCGGGACAGCACTTCTATGGCTACACCTTC. The chain couples TRBV19 to TRBJ1-2, with 7 bases aligning to TRBD1. There are 14 residues in the CDR3. V gave up 5 bases and J gave up 4 bases; unmatched junction bases: 7. Germline CDR1 LNHDA, CDR2 SQIVND (reference sequence).

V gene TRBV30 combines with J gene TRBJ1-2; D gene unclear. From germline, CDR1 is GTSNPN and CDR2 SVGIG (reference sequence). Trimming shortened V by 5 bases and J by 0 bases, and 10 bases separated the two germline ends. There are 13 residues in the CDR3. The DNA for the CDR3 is TGTGCCTGGGTTAATCCTGCTAACTATGGCTACACCTTC. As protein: CAWVNPANYGYTF.

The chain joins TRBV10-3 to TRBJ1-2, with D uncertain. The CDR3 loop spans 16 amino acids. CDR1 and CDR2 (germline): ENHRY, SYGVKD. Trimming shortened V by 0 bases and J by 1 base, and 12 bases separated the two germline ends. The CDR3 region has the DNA TGTGCCATCAGTGAGTCGGGAGGAGACGGTAACTATGGCTACACCTTC. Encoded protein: CAISESGGDGNYGYTF.

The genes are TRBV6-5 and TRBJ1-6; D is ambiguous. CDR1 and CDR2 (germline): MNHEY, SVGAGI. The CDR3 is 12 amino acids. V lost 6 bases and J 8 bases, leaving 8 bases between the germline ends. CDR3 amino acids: CASSRGDSPLHF. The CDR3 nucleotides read TGTGCCAGCAGCCGGGGTGATTCACCCCTCCACTTT.

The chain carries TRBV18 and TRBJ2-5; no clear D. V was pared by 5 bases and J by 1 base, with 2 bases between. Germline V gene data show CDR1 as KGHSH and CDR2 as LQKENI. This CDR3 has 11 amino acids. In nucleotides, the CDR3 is TGTGCCAGCTCATCCCAAGAGACCCAGTACTTC. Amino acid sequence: CASSSQETQYF.

The CDR3 sequence is CASSLSQGLNTEAFF. CDR3 DNA: TGTGCCAGCAGTTTATCGCAGGGACTGAACACTGAAGCTTTCTTT. The chain joins TRBV27 to TRBJ1-1, with a weak D call TRBD1 (5 bases). The CDR3 spans 15 residues. CDR1 MNHEY and CDR2 SMNVEV come from the germline V gene (reference sequence). Trimming took off 0 bases at V and 0 bases at J, with 8 bases between the two ends.

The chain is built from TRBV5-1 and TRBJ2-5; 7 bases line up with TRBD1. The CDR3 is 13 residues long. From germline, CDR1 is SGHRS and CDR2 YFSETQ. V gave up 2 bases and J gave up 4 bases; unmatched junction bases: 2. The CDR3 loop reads CASSFTGVETQYF. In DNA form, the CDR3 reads TGCGCCAGCAGCTTTACAGGGGTAGAGACCCAGTACTTC.

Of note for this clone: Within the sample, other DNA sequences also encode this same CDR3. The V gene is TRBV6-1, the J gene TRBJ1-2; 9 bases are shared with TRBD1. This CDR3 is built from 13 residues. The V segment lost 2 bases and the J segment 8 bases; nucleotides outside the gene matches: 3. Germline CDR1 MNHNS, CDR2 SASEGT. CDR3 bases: TGTGCCAGCAGTGAACGACAGGGGGGGGGCTACACCTTC. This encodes CASSERQGGGYTF.

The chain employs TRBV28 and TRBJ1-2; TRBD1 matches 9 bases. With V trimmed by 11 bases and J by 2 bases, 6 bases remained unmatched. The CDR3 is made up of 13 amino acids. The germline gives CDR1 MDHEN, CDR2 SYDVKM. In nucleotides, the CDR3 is TGTGCCGCCGGACAGGGGCCCAACTATGGCTACACCTTC. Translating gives CAAGQGPNYGYTF.

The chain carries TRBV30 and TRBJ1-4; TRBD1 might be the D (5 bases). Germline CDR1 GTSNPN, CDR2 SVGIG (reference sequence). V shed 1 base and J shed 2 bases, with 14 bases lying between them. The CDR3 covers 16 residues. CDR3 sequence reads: CAWSAGTAYTNEKLFF. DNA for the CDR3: TGTGCCTGGAGTGCAGGGACTGCTTACACTAATGAAAAACTGTTTTTT.

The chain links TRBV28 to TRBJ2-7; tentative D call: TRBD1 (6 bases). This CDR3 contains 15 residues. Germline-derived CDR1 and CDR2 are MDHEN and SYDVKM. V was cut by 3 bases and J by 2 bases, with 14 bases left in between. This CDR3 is CASSFPHRVPYEQYF. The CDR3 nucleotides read TGTGCCAGCAGTTTTCCTCACAGGGTTCCCTACGAGCAGTACTTC.

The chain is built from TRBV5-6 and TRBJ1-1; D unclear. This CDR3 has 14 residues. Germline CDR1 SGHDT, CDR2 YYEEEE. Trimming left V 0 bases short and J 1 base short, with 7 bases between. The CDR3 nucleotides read TGTGCCAGCAGCTTGGAGGACGCGAACACTGAAGCTTTCTTT. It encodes CASSLEDANTEAFF.

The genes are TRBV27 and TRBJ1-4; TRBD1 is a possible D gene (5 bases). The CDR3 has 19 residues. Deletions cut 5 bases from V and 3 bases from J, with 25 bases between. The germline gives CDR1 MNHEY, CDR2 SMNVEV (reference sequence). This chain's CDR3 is CASSPIGWVSRQSNEKLFF. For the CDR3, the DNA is TGTGCCAGCAGTCCTATTGGGTGGGTTTCGAGACAGTCTAATGAAAAACTGTTTTTT.

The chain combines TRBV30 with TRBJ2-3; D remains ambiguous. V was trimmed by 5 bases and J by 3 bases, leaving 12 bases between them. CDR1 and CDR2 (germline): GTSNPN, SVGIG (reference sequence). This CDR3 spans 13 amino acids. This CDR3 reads CAWALRETDTQYF. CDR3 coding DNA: TGTGCCTGGGCTCTCAGAGAAACAGATACGCAGTATTTT.